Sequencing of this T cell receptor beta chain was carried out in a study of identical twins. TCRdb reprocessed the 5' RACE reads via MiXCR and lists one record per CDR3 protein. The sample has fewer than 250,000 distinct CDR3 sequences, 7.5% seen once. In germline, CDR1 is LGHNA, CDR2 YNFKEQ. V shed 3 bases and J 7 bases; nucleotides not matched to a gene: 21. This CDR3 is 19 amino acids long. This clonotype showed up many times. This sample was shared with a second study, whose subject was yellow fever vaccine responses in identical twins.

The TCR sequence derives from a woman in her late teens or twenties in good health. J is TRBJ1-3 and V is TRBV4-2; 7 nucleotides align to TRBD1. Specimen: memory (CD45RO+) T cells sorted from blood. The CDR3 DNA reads TGTGCCAGCAGCCACCCCGCCTCGCAAGGGAACAGGGGATCGAACACCATATATTTT. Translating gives CASSHPASQGNRGSNTIYF.